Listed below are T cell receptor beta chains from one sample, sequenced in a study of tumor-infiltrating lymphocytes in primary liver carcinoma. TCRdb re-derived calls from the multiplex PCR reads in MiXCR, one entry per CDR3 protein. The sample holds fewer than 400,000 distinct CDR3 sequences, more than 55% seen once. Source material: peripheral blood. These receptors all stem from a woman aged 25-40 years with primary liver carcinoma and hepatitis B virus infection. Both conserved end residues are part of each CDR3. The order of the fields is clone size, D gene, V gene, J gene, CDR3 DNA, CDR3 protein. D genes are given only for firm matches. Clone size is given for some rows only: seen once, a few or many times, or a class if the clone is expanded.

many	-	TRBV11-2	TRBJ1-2	TGTGCCAGCAGCATAACCAGGGACGAATATGGCTACACCTTC	CASSITRDEYGYTF
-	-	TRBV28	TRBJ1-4	TGTGCCAGCAGTCCCTTACAATACAGGGCGAATGAAAAACTGTTTTTT	CASSPLQYRANEKLFF
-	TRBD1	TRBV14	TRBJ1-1	TGTGCCAGCAGCCCCGGGACAGGGGTTGACACTGAAGCTTTCTTT	CASSPGTGVDTEAFF
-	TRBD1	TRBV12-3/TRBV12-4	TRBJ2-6	TGTGCCAGCGGGGACAGGGAAGTTGCGGGGGCCAACGTCCTGACTTTC	CASGDREVAGANVLTF
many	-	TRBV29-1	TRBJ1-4	TGCAGCGTTGTAACGGGGGGTGGAAAACTGTTTTTT	CSVVTGGGKLFF
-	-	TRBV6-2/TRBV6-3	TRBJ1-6	TGTGCCAGCAGTTACTGGGGGGCGGCAAATTCACCCCTCCACTTT	CASSYWGAANSPLHF
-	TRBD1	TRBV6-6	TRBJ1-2	TGTGCCAGCAGCCAGACGAGCGGGACAGGGTTTGTTGGCTACACCTTC	CASSQTSGTGFVGYTF
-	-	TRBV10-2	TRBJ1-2	TGCGCCAGCAGATTACAAGGCAACTATGGCTACACCTTC	CASRLQGNYGYTF
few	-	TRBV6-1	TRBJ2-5	TGTGCCAGCAGCGGCCCCTCGGAGACCCAGTACTTC	CASSGPSETQYF
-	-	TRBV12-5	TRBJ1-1	TGTGCTAGTGTGGGCATGAACACTGAAGCTTTCTTT	CASVGMNTEAFF
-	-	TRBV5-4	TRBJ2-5	TGTGCCAGCAGCAGGTTCGTGATGGAGACCCAGTACTTC	CASSRFVMETQYF
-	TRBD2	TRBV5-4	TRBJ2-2	TGTGCTAGCAGCTGGACCGCCGGGGGGGACGGGGAGCTGTTTTTT	CASSWTAGGDGELFF
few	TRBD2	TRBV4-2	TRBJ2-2	TGTGCCAGCAGCCAAGGCGGACTAGCGAACACCGGGGAGCTGTTTTTT	CASSQGGLANTGELFF
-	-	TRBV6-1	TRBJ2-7	TGTGCCAGCAGTGAGTGGATTAGCGGCCCCTACGAGCAGTACTTC	CASSEWISGPYEQYF
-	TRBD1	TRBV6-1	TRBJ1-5	TGTGCCAGCAGGAGGGGGCCAGGTCAGGCCCAGCATTTT	CASRRGPGQAQHF
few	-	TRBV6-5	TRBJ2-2	TGTGCCAGCAGTATAGGACTTCCCGGGGAGCTGTTTTTT	CASSIGLPGELFF
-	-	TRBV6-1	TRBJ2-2	TGTGCCAGCATTGCCGTCGGGGAGCTGTTCTTT	CASIAVGELFF
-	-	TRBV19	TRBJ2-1	TGTGCCACCTATGACAGATACAATGAGCAGTTCTTC	CATYDRYNEQFF